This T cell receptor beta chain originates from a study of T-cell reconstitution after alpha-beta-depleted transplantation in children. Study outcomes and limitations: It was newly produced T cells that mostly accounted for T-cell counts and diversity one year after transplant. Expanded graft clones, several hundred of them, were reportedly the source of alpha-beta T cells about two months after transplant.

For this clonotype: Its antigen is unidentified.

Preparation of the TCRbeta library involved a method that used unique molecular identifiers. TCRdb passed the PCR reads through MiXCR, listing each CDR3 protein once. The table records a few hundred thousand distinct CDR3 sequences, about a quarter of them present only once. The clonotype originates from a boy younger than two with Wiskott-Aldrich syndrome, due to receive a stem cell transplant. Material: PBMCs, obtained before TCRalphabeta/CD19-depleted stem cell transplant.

The CDR3 DNA reads as TGTGCCACCAGTCTAGGTTATAACACCGGGGAGCTGTTTTTT. Translated, it gives CATSLGYNTGELFF. The chain has TRBV24-1 and TRBJ2-2; D ambiguous. V shed 6 bases and J shed 2 bases, with 9 bases lying between them. Germline values: CDR1 KGHDR, CDR2 SFDVKD. The CDR3 loop spans 14 amino acids.